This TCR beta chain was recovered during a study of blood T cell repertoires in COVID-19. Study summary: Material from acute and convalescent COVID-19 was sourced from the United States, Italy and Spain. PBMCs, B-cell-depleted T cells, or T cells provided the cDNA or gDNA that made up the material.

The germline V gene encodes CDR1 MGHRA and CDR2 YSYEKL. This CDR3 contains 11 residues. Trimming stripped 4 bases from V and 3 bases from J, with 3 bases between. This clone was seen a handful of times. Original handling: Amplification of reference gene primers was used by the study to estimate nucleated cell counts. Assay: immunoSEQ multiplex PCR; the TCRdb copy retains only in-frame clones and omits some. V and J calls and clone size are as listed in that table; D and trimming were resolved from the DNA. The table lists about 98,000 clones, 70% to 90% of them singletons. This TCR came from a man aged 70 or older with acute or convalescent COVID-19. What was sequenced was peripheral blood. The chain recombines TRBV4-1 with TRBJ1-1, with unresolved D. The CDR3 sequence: CASSRDTEAFF. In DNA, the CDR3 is TGCGCCAGCAGCCGAGACACTGAAGCTTTCTTT.